Following are 27 T cell receptor beta chains from one sample sequenced in a study of blood T cell repertoires in COVID-19. The table came from immunoSEQ multiplex PCR; TCRdb's copy has only in-frame clones and leaves some out. The table records more than 450,000 clones, roughly 87% of them present only once. Sequences were obtained from PBMCs or T cells enriched from blood (not recorded which). The origin of the receptors is a woman aged 18-29 years who had recovered from COVID-19.

The CDR3 DNA sequence: TGTGCCAGCAGCCCCCGGGACAGGGGCTATGGCTACACCTTC. Its protein product is CASSPRDRGYGYTF. This chain connects TRBV9 to TRBJ1-2; 10 nucleotides match TRBD1. In germline, CDR1 is SGDLS, CDR2 YYNGEE. CDR3 length: 14 residues. After removal of 4 bases from V and 4 bases from J, the junction contained 4 bases not matched to a gene. The variable domain in full, with the rest retrieved from reference TRBV9 and TRBJ1-2, is DSGVTQTPKHLITATGQRVTLRCSPRSGDLSVYWYQQSLDQGLQFLIQYYNGEERAKGNILERFSAQQFPDLHSELNLSSLELGDSALYFCASSPRDRGYGYTFGSGTRLTVV.

The chain recombines TRBV4-1 with TRBJ1-2, with D tentatively TRBD1 (6 bases). This CDR3 has 15 residues. Germline loops: CDR1 MGHRA, CDR2 YSYEKL. The V and J ends lost 5 bases and 5 bases respectively, with 18 bases between them. The CDR3 loop reads CASSTQRTEVYGYTF. The CDR3 region has the DNA TGCGCCAGCAGCACCCAGAGGACAGAGGTGTATGGCTACACCTTC.

V usage is TRBV5-1 and J usage is TRBJ1-2, with D unclear. The germline V and J ends were trimmed by 3 bases and 3 bases, with 9 bases remaining between them. Looked up from germline, CDR1 is SGHRS and CDR2 is YFSETQ. The CDR3 totals 13 residues. As DNA, the CDR3 is TGCGCCAGCAGCTGGAGCCGGGACTATGGCTACACCTTC. Residues: CASSWSRDYGYTF.

This chain uses TRBV7-6 with TRBJ2-3; 7 bases align to TRBD2. Unmatched junction bases numbered 2, after V lost 0 bases and J lost 5 bases. The CDR3 contains 14 residues. Germline loops: CDR1 SGHVS, CDR2 FNYEAQ. The CDR3 loop is CASSLARGGDTQYF. The CDR3 DNA reads TGTGCCAGCAGCTTAGCGCGCGGGGGAGATACGCAGTATTTT.

This rearrangement joins TRBV5-1 to TRBJ2-1; no firm D call. CDR3 size: 15 residues. Trimming left V 5 bases short and J 0 bases short, with 12 bases between. The germline gives CDR1 SGHRS, CDR2 YFSETQ. CDR3 sequence reads: CASRLDELSYNEQFF. CDR3 sequence (DNA): TGCGCCAGCAGACTCGATGAACTCTCCTACAATGAGCAGTTCTTC.

The CDR3 is CASSQEGEAPGTQYF. The CDR3 region has the DNA TGTGCCAGCAGCCAAGAAGGGGAGGCCCCGGGGACGCAGTATTTT. V and J are TRBV3-1 (or the pseudogene TRBV3-2) and TRBJ2-3; TRBD2 might be the D (6 bases). The CDR3 contains 15 residues. V shed 0 bases and J shed 9 bases, with 16 bases lying between them. Germline-derived CDR1 and CDR2 are LGHDT and YNNKEL (reference sequence).

The V and J genes are TRBV6-1 and TRBJ1-1; TRBD1 matches 7 bases. The CDR3 covers 13 residues. Germline V gives CDR1 MNHNS, CDR2 SASEGT. V lost 0 bases to trimming and J lost 11 bases; unmatched junction nucleotides: 6. CDR3 loop: CASSEAGTGDAFF. DNA of the CDR3: TGTGCCAGCAGTGAAGCCGGAACAGGGGACGCTTTCTTT.

The chain couples TRBV5-1 to TRBJ2-5, with 8 bases that match TRBD2. Germline values: CDR1 SGHRS, CDR2 YFSETQ. This CDR3 spans 14 amino acids. Germline trimming cut 5 bases from V and 5 bases from J; bases unmatched to any gene: 8. For the CDR3, the DNA is TGCGCCAGCAGAACCGGGACTAGTGAGGAGACCCAGTACTTC. Translating gives CASRTGTSEETQYF.

The chain carries TRBV6-4 and TRBJ2-3; 12 nucleotides align to TRBD2. The V gene end was trimmed by 5 bases and the J gene end by 4 bases; junction bases not matched to a gene: 1. Germline values: CDR1 MRHNA, CDR2 SNTAGT. The CDR3 is 14 residues long. The CDR3 sequence is CASSSSGGADTQYF. The CDR3, as DNA: TGTGCCAGCAGTTCTAGCGGGGGGGCAGATACGCAGTATTTT.

The chain joins TRBV4-1 to TRBJ1-6; 7 positions agree with TRBD1. Germline V gene lookup returns CDR1 MGHRA and CDR2 YSYEKL. J lost 10 bases, V lost 0 bases, and 9 bases had no gene match. This CDR3 contains 16 residues. The CDR3 DNA reads as TGCGCCAGCAGCCAAGAGGCGGCAGGGGGTGGGTCACCCCTCCACTTT. Residues: CASSQEAAGGGSPLHF.

CDR3 sequence: CASARVTDTGELFF. In DNA, the CDR3 is TGCGCCAGCGCGAGGGTGACGGACACCGGGGAGCTGTTTTTT. V is TRBV4-1 and J is TRBJ2-2, with D possibly TRBD2 on 5 matching bases. Germline V CDR1 and CDR2: MGHRA, YSYEKL. The ends were cut back, 8 bases at V and 3 bases at J, with 13 bases in the middle. This CDR3 has 14 amino acids.

The chain joins TRBV27 to TRBJ1-1, with D possibly TRBD1 on 6 matching bases. The CDR3 consists of 14 residues. Trimming shortened V by 3 bases and J by 8 bases, and 16 bases separated the two germline ends. Germline CDR1 is MNHEY and CDR2 is SMNVEV (reference sequence). Here the CDR3 reads CASSFLDRRREAFF. Here the CDR3 DNA reads TGTGCCAGCAGTTTCCTCGACAGGCGGCGCGAAGCTTTCTTT.

The chain is built from TRBV6-6 and TRBJ2-1, with TRBD1 identical over 10 bases. The CDR3 spans 13 residues. Looked up from germline, CDR1 is MNHNY and CDR2 is SVGAGI (reference sequence). J was trimmed by 7 bases and V by 8 bases; bases with no gene match: 5. CDR3 nucleotides: TGTGCCAGCGTAAGGACAGGGGGAAATGAGCAGTTCTTC. Its protein product is CASVRTGGNEQFF.

The chain is built from TRBV11-2 and TRBJ1-6; 7 bases align to TRBD1. CDR3 length: 16 amino acids. The germline gives CDR1 SGHAT, CDR2 FQNNGV. The V segment lost 5 bases and the J segment 7 bases; nucleotides outside the gene matches: 11. The CDR3, as DNA: TGTGCCAGCAGCCGCGGCAGGGGGGAACGGAATTCACCCCTCCACTTT. Translation gives CASSRGRGERNSPLHF.

This chain links TRBV5-1 with TRBJ2-3; no clear D gene. The V and J ends lost 2 bases and 2 bases respectively, with 9 bases between them. The CDR3 totals 14 residues. CDR1 is SGHRS and CDR2 is YFSETQ in the germline V gene. The CDR3 protein is CASSFSPDTDTQYF. CDR3 sequence (DNA): TGCGCCAGCAGCTTCAGTCCTGACACAGATACGCAGTATTTT.

The chain joins TRBV29-1 to TRBJ2-4, with TRBD1 matching 7 bases. V shed 6 bases and J 1 base; nucleotides not matched to a gene: 6. Germline V gives CDR1 SQVTM, CDR2 ANQGSEA. The CDR3 covers 14 residues. CDR3 bases: TGCAGCGTAGGCAACAGGGGTGCCAAAAACATTCAGTACTTC. Protein: CSVGNRGAKNIQYF.

The table lists this clone with a count of one. The chain is built from TRBV5-1 and TRBJ2-7; D might be TRBD2 (5 bases). The CDR3 has 17 amino acids. Germline CDR1 SGHRS, CDR2 YFSETQ. Trimming shortened V by 7 bases and J by 1 base, and 24 bases separated the two germline ends. CDR3 region: CASPWGACGELSYEQYF. CDR3 DNA: TGCGCCAGCCCGTGGGGAGCGTGTGGGGAGCTTTCCTACGAGCAGTACTTC.

The CDR3 loop reads CASSPAGSSYEQYF. For the CDR3, the DNA is TGTGCCAGCAGCCCGGCGGGTAGCTCCTACGAGCAGTACTTC. J is TRBJ2-7 and V is TRBV7-2; D perhaps matches TRBD2 (5 bases). Germline CDR1 reads SGHTA; CDR2 reads FQGNSA. The CDR3 has 14 residues. V was clipped by 5 bases and J by 0 bases, with 11 bases between them.

The V and J genes are TRBV5-1 and TRBJ1-1; the D gene is possibly TRBD1 (6 bases). The CDR3 sequence is 11 residues long. Germline loops: CDR1 SGHRS, CDR2 YFSETQ. The germline V and J ends were trimmed by 0 bases and 11 bases, with 8 bases remaining between them. The CDR3 coding sequence is TGCGCCAGCAGCTTGGGACAGGAGGCTTTCTTT. This translates into CASSLGQEAFF.

This clone was recorded once. This rearrangement joins TRBV7-3 to TRBJ2-2, with 10 positions matching TRBD2. Looked up from germline, CDR1 is SGHTA and CDR2 is FQGTGA. The CDR3 is 20 residues long. The V and J ends lost 1 base and 3 bases, in that order; junction bases with no gene match: 14. DNA for the CDR3: TGTGCCAGCAGCTTAAGGCCCGGACTAGCGGACTTTTTAGACACCGGGGAGCTGTTTTTT. This encodes CASSLRPGLADFLDTGELFF.

The V gene is TRBV5-4, the J gene TRBJ2-7; TRBD2 agrees at 7 bases. Germline values: CDR1 SGHNT, CDR2 YYREEE (reference sequence). V trimming: 4 bases; J trimming: 0 bases; junction bases outside the gene matches: 4. CDR3 size: 14 residues. The CDR3 region is CASSTGGSSYEQYF. The DNA of the CDR3 is TGTGCCAGCAGCACCGGGGGGAGCTCCTACGAGCAGTACTTC. Variable domain in full (rest from reference TRBV5-4 and TRBJ2-7): ETGVTQSPTHLIKTRGQQVTLRCSSQSGHNTVSWYQQALGQGPQFIFQYYREEENGRGNFPPRFSGLQFPNYSSELNVNALELDDSALYLCASSTGGSSYEQYFGPGTRLTVT.

This clone was seen just once. CDR3 nucleotide sequence: TGTGCCAGCAGCCGGCTACAGGGCCCCACTGAAGCTTTCTTT. Translation gives CASSRLQGPTEAFF. The chain joins TRBV14 to TRBJ1-1; the D gene is possibly TRBD1 (6 bases). The CDR3 has 14 residues. V lost 4 bases, J lost 4 bases, and 13 bases lay in between. Germline V CDR1 and CDR2: SGHDN, FVKESK. The variable domain in full, completed from reference TRBV14 and TRBJ1-1, reads EAGVTQFPSHSVIEKGQTVTLRCDPISGHDNLYWYRRVMGKEIKFLLHFVKESKQDESGMPNNRFLAERTGGTYSTLKVQPAELEDSGVYFCASSRLQGPTEAFFGQGTRLTVV.

The table lists this clone with a count of one. V and J are TRBV9 and TRBJ2-1, with TRBD2 matching over 7 bases. Germline values: CDR1 SGDLS, CDR2 YYNGEE. Losses at the gene ends were 4 bases for V and 8 bases for J; bases not matched to a gene: 15. This CDR3 region has 16 residues. The CDR3: CASSPQDSGGKYEQFF. CDR3 nucleotides: TGTGCCAGCAGCCCCCAGGATTCGGGGGGAAAGTATGAGCAGTTCTTC.

The chain employs TRBV2 and TRBJ1-4; TRBD1 is a possible D gene (5 bases). Germline V gives CDR1 SNHLY, CDR2 FYNNEI. V shed 7 bases and J shed 8 bases, with 14 bases lying between them. The CDR3 is 13 amino acids. This chain's CDR3 is CASTGGVGEKLFF. CDR3 nucleotide sequence: TGTGCCAGCACCGGGGGGGTTGGCGAAAAACTGTTTTTT.

V is TRBV18 and J is TRBJ1-2, with D hard to call. V gave up 2 bases and J gave up 8 bases, with 12 bases separating them. This CDR3 spans 13 amino acids. The germline V gene encodes CDR1 KGHSH and CDR2 LQKENI. The CDR3 nucleotides are TGTGCCAGCTCACCAGGTGACAACCGGGGCTACACCTTC. Its translation is CASSPGDNRGYTF. The variable domain in full, with the rest retrieved from reference TRBV18 and TRBJ1-2, is NAGVMQNPRHLVRRRGQEARLRCSPMKGHSHVYWYRQLPEEGLKFMVYLQKENIIDESGMPKERFSAEFPKEGPSILRIQQVVRGDSAAYFCASSPGDNRGYTFGSGTRLTVV.

Note on this clone: At the DNA level, this CDR3 is encoded by other sequences in the same sample as well. The V gene is TRBV19, the J gene TRBJ1-1; D gene unclear. V lost 4 bases and J 1 base, leaving 7 bases between the germline ends. Germline loops: CDR1 LNHDA, CDR2 SQIVND (reference sequence). This CDR3 spans 13 amino acids. The CDR3 region is CASSRTRNTEAFF. CDR3 in DNA: TGTGCCAGTAGTAGAACACGGAACACTGAAGCTTTCTTT.

This chain uses TRBV9 with TRBJ2-2; 8 bases are shared with TRBD2. Germline V gene lookup returns CDR1 SGDLS and CDR2 YYNGEE. The junction had 2 bases not matched to a gene; V was cut back by 2 bases and J by 2 bases. The CDR3 covers 15 residues. The CDR3 DNA is TGTGCCAGCAGCGTCGGGACTAGTAACACCGGGGAGCTGTTTTTT. Translation gives CASSVGTSNTGELFF. The full variable domain, its missing parts supplied by reference TRBV9 and TRBJ2-2, is DSGVTQTPKHLITATGQRVTLRCSPRSGDLSVYWYQQSLDQGLQFLIQYYNGEERAKGNILERFSAQQFPDLHSELNLSSLELGDSALYFCASSVGTSNTGELFFGEGSRLTVL.